The entry below gives a single T cell receptor (beta chain) sequence along with its context. Its target is not known. Primers included in the PCR were 60 Vbeta and 13 Jbeta primers. How the authors handled the data: In a later analysis, of some 80 million unique beta chains, around 9.9 million appeared in at least two donors. Produced via immunoSEQ multiplex PCR; TCRdb's table is partial and in-frame only. V and J calls and clone size are copied from that table; D and trimming were computed from the DNA. The sample includes 150,000 to 200,000 clones, approximately 80% of them seen just once. The data belong to a study of cytomegalovirus exposure and HLA in healthy donors. The study's findings and limits: Productive status was seen about 90% or about 30% of the time for most TCR beta V segments in an earlier analysis. The study assumed roughly uniform donor sequencing depth for presence/absence analyses.

This TCR came from a man between 18 and 35 years old in good health and CMV-seropositive. The source material was PBMCs.

The CDR3 sequence: CASRLSGETQYF. The CDR3 region has the DNA TGTGCCAGCAGACTCTCCGGGGAGACCCAGTACTTC. The chain has TRBV6-1 and TRBJ2-5; D unclear. CDR1 is MNHNS and CDR2 is SASEGT in the germline V gene. Trimming cost V 6 bases and J 5 bases, with 10 bases left between them. The CDR3 runs 12 residues.